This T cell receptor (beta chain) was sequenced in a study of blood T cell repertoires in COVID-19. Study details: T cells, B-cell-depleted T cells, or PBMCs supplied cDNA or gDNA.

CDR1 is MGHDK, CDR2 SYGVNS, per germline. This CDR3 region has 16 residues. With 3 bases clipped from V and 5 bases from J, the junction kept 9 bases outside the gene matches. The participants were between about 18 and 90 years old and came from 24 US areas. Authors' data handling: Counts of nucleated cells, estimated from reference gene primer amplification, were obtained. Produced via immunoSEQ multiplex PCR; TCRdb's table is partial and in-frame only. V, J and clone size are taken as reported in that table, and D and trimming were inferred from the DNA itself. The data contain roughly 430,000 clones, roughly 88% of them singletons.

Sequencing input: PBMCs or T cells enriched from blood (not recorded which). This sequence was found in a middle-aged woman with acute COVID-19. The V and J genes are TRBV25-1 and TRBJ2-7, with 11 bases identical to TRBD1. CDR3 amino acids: CASSEATGTGGHEQYF. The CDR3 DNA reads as TGTGCCAGCAGTGAGGCCACCGGGACAGGGGGACACGAGCAGTACTTC.